These 11 T cell receptor beta chains were all obtained from the same sample, sequenced in a study of PD-1 blockade in classical Hodgkin lymphoma. Relapse was seen in all patients after autologous stem cell transplantation, and brentuximab vedotin exposure was variable. Profiled with immunoSEQ multiplex PCR; TCRdb holds only in-frame clones, not every one. The table lists 20,000 to 30,000 clones, more than 80% of them singletons. The specimen comprised peripheral blood mononuclear cells (PBMCs), sampled before the second cycle of nivolumab. The receptors shown here come from a human donor with classical Hodgkin lymphoma.

The rearrangement joins TRBV6-5 to TRBJ1-2; D is ambiguous. The V gene lost 3 bases and the J gene lost 1 base, with 12 bases spanning the gap. The germline gives CDR1 MNHEY, CDR2 SVGAGI. This CDR3 is built from 15 residues. The CDR3 here is CASSYDREINYGYTF. The DNA of the CDR3 is TGTGCCAGCAGTTATGATCGGGAAATTAACTATGGCTACACCTTC.

This clone was seen only once. The chain couples TRBV5-4 to TRBJ2-1, with 7 bases identical to TRBD2. With 0 bases clipped from V and 5 bases from J, the junction kept 5 bases outside the gene matches. The CDR3 runs 15 residues. Germline assignment: CDR1 SGHNT and CDR2 YYREEE (reference sequence). CDR3 DNA: TGTGCCAGCAGCTTGGCCGGGGGGTTCAACAATGAGCAGTTCTTC. Residues: CASSLAGGFNNEQFF.

V gene TRBV5-6 combines with J gene TRBJ1-4, with 8 nucleotides matching TRBD1. The junction had 5 bases not matched to a gene; V was cut back by 4 bases and J by 3 bases. The CDR3 runs 15 residues. Germline CDR1 and CDR2: SGHDT and YYEEEE. The CDR3 spells CASSPGGWANEKLFF. DNA for the CDR3: TGTGCCAGCAGCCCAGGGGGCTGGGCTAATGAAAAACTGTTTTTT. The full variable domain, in which reference TRBV5-6 and TRBJ1-4 provide the parts outside the CDR3, is DAGVTQSPTHLIKTRGQQVTLRCSPKSGHDTVSWYQQALGQGPQFIFQYYEEEERQRGNFPDRFSGHQFPNYSSELNVNALLLGDSALYLCASSPGGWANEKLFFGSGTQLSVL.

V and J are TRBV7-2 and TRBJ2-1; TRBD2 is a possible D gene (7 bases). CDR1 is SGHTA, CDR2 FQGNSA, per germline. The CDR3 runs 15 residues. V shed 4 bases and J shed 0 bases, with 10 bases lying between them. The CDR3 here is CASSYREGSYNEQFF. Here the CDR3 DNA reads TGTGCCAGCAGCTACAGGGAGGGCTCCTACAATGAGCAGTTCTTC.

The chain couples TRBV5-1 to TRBJ2-7; D is possibly TRBD1 (5 bases). The CDR3 covers 13 residues. V was shortened by 4 bases and J by 5 bases, with 13 bases between the two germline ends. The germline V gene has CDR1 SGHRS and CDR2 YFSETQ. CDR3 protein: CASSQGQGHEQYF. DNA for the CDR3: TGCGCCAGCAGCCAAGGGCAGGGCCACGAGCAGTACTTC. Complete variable domain (other parts from reference TRBV5-1 and TRBJ2-7): KAGVTQTPRYLIKTRGQQVTLSCSPISGHRSVSWYQQTPGQGLQFLFEYFSETQRNKGNFPGRFSGRQFSNSRSEMNVSTLELGDSALYLCASSQGQGHEQYFGPGTRLTVT.

By sample share, this clone is large (0.1 to 1%). V is TRBV4-1 and J is TRBJ2-7; TRBD1 agrees at 10 bases. This CDR3 comprises 15 residues. V gave up 5 bases and J gave up 3 bases; unmatched junction bases: 7. CDR1 is MGHRA and CDR2 is YSYEKL in the germline V gene. CDR3 residues: CASSFRQGADYEQYF. The DNA of the CDR3 is TGCGCCAGCAGCTTCAGACAGGGGGCTGACTACGAGCAGTACTTC.

V and J are TRBV21-1 and TRBJ2-7; the table names TRBD1, a call not compared with the DNA. TRBV21-1 is tagged as a pseudogene. The CDR3 is made up of 18 amino acids. CDR3 residues: CASSKEGIPGQGPLEQYF. The DNA for the CDR3 is TGTGCCAGCAGCAAAGAGGGGATACCGGGACAGGGACCCTTGGAGCAGTACTTC.

The chain uses TRBV6-6 and TRBJ1-2; weak D call: TRBD1 (5 bases). The germline V gene has CDR1 MNHNY and CDR2 SVGAGI (reference sequence). The germline V and J ends were trimmed by 2 bases and 5 bases, with 12 bases remaining between them. The CDR3 runs to 14 residues. This CDR3 reads CASSYRSGKYGYTF. The CDR3 bases are TGTGCCAGCAGTTACCGTTCAGGGAAGTATGGCTACACCTTC.

The gene calls are TRBV2 and TRBJ2-2; 8 bases agree with TRBD1. CDR3 length equals 15 residues. The V and J ends lost 7 bases and 0 bases, in that order; junction bases with no gene match: 4. Germline V gives CDR1 SNHLY, CDR2 FYNNEI. The CDR3 spells CASIRQGTNTGELFF. CDR3 DNA: TGTGCCAGCATTCGACAGGGGACGAACACCGGGGAGCTGTTTTTT.

The table lists this clone with a count of one. The CDR3 DNA reads as TGTGCCAGCAGTCCGAAAAGACAGGCGGATGAAAAACTGTTTTTT. This sequence encodes CASSPKRQADEKLFF. The J gene is TRBJ1-4, the V gene TRBV6-5; TRBD1 is a possible D gene (6 bases). Between the trimmed V and J ends, which lost 5 bases and 6 bases, there was a span of 16 bases. The length of the CDR3 is 15 residues. The germline V gene has CDR1 MNHEY and CDR2 SVGAGI.

The J gene is TRBJ2-5, the V gene TRBV7-2; 14 bases match TRBD2. Trimming at V came to 5 bases and at J to 9 bases, leaving 14 bases not matched to a gene. The length of the CDR3 is 17 residues. Germline CDR1 SGHTA, CDR2 FQGNSA. In nucleotides, the CDR3 is TGTGCCAGCAGCCTGAGGACTAGCGGGGGGCGAGTACTGCCCCAGTACTTC. Translated, it gives CASSLRTSGGRVLPQYF. Using reference TRBV7-2 and TRBJ2-5 for the parts outside the CDR3, the full variable domain is GAGVSQSPSNKVTEKGKDVELRCDPISGHTALYWYRQSLGQGLEFLIYFQGNSAPDKSGLPSDRFSAERTGGSVSTLTIQRTQQEDSAVYLCASSLRTSGGRVLPQYFGPGTRLLVL.